This T cell receptor (beta chain) stems from a study of graft-versus-host responses after intestinal transplantation (dated by TCRdb to about 2021). At the level of the whole study: The transplants that recipients got were multivisceral, liver-intestinal, or isolated intestinal. After intestinal transplantation, graft-versus-host and host-versus-graft alloreactive T cell clones were followed in the graft, circulation and bone marrow using bulk TCR-beta CDR3 sequencing. The cohort enrolled about two dozen intestinal transplant recipients, one of whom was a retransplant, and a few patients without pretransplant specimens were excluded. Donor T cell macrochimerism was defined as a peak of at least 4% donor T cells among recipient peripheral blood mononuclear cells. All recipients received anti-thymocyte globulin induction followed by maintenance tacrolimus and steroids for three to four years. Instead of going to the commercial service, samples from a few later patients were sequenced in-house on an Illumina MiSeq and processed with MiXCR. To identify alloreactive clones, pre-transplant mixed lymphocyte reaction products were sequenced and then compared with unstimulated pre-transplant donor and recipient T cells. General findings and caveats noted by the study authors: Conclusions were limited by the relatively low number and heterogeneity of intestinal transplant patients. Patients with donor T cell macrochimerism had high GvH to HvG T cell clonal ratios in their allografts. GvH clones were detected in recipient bone marrow, and some of these GvH clones were observed earlier in ileal mucosa or blood, consistent with an intestinal mucosal origin. Early after transplant, peak levels of circulating GvH clones were found to be associated with declines in HvG clones.

Intraepithelial and lamina propria lymphocytes were isolated from graft specimens using dithiothreitol, EDTA incubations and collagenase D digestion. Bulk TCR-beta sequencing was performed on serial intestinal graft biopsy specimens collected as late as 600 days after transplant. Turning to this clone: Its binding antigen is unknown. Base qualities are not at hand, and no much larger clone is one base apart.

The CDR3 numbers 13 residues from cysteine through phenylalanine. Of the read, only the CDR3 DNA is kept; its 39 bases are in frame from base 1. V lost 6 bases and J lost 4 bases; the stretch between them is 12 bases long. The germline V gene supplies CDR1 SNHLY and CDR2 FYNNEI. To prepare the library, the immunoSEQ multiplex PCR assay was applied. For most patients, genomic DNA was subjected to high-throughput TCR-beta CDR3 sequencing by Adaptive Biotechnologies. The authors' pipeline ran thus. Adaptive's ImmunoSEQ software was the source of the TCR sequencing data for around 20 patients, while a few other patients were processed with MiXCR and VDJtools. Because the origin of CDR3 nucleotide sequences shared between donor and recipient could not be assigned, those sequences were removed. To be classed as alloreactive, a clone needed at least 2-fold expansion over unstimulated cells and a minimum CFSE-low frequency of 0.002% (template counts) or 0.001% (read counts). Clones were considered mappable if detected in sequenced pre-transplant spleen, lymph node, or MLR CFSE-low populations of the donor or recipient. The cumulative frequency of alloreactive clones was calculated as a percentage of all sequences, weighted by copy number. Sourced from immuneACCESS, this table was stored by TCRdb with only in-frame sequences that have V and J called. A share of the clones is absent; for the studies checked, an unresolved V gene accounts for under half, and the remainder has no known explanation. Clonal size and the V and J genes are those of that table, whereas D and trimming came from the DNA. In all, the sample holds fewer than 10,000 clones, and about four fifths of those were seen once. The top ten constitute 20% to 25% of the sample.

The chain employs TRBV2 and TRBJ1-1; no D gene is confidently identified. This material consisted of ileum tissue, taken around 440 days after intestinal transplantation. This sequence was found in a human patient who received an intestinal transplant, so some T cells may come from the graft donor. The CDR3 protein is CASSPQRFTEAFF. The bases are TGTGCCAGCAGCCCTCAAAGATTCACTGAAGCTTTCTTT.